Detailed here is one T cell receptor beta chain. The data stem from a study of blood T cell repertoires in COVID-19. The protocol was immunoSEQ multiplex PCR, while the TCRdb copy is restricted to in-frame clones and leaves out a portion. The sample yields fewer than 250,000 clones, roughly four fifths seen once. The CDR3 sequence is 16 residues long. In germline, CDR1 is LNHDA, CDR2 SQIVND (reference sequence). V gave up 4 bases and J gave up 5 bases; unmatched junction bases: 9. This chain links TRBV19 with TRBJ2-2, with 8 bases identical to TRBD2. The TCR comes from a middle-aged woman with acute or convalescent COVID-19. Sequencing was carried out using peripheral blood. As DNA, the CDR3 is TGTGCCAGTAGTACCCCAACGGGAGGGCCGACCGGGGAGCTGTTTTTT. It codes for CASSTPTGGPTGELFF.